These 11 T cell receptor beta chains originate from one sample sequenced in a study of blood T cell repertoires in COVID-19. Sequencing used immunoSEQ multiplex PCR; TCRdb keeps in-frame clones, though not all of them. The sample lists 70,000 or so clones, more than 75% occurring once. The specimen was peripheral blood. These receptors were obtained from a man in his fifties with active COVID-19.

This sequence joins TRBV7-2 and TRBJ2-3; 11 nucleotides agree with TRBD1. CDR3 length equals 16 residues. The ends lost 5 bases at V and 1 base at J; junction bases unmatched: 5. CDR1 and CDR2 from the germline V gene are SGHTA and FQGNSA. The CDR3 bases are TGTGCCAGCAGCCAGGACAGGGGGCGCCGCACAGATACGCAGTATTTT. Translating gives CASSQDRGRRTDTQYF.

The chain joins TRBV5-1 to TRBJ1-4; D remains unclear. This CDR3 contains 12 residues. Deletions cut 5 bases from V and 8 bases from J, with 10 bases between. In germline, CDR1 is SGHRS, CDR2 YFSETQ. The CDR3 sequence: CASSLRNEKLFF. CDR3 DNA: TGCGCCAGCAGTCTGCGGAACGAAAAACTGTTTTTT.

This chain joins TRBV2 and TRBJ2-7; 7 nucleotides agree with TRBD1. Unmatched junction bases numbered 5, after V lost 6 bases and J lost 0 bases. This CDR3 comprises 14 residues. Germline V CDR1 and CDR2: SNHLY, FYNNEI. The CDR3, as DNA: TGTGCCAGCAGAGCACAGGGGCACTCCTACGAGCAGTACTTC. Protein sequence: CASRAQGHSYEQYF. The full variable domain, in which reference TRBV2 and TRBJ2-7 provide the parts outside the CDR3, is EPEVTQTPSHQVTQMGQEVILRCVPISNHLYFYWYRQILGQKVEFLVSFYNNEISEKSEIFDDQFSVERPDGSNFTLKIRSTKLEDSAMYFCASRAQGHSYEQYFGPGTRLTVT.

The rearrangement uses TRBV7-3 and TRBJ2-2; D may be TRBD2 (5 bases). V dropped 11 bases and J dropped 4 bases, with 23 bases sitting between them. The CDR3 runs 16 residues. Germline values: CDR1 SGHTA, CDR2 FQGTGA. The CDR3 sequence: CAPSRGFALSTGELFF. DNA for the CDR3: TGTGCCCCTTCCCGGGGATTTGCGTTGAGCACCGGGGAGCTGTTTTTT.

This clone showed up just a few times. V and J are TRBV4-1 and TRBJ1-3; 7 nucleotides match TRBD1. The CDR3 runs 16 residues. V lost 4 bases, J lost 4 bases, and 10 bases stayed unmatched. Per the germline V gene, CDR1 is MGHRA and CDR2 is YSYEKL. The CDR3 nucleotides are TGCGCCAGCAGCCGCGCACCGGGACAGTCAGGAAACACCATATATTTT. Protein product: CASSRAPGQSGNTIYF.

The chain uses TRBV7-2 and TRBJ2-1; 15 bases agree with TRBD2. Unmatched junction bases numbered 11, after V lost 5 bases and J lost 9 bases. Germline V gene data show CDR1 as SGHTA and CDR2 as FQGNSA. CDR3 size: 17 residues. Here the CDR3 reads CASSVGTSGRQKGEQFF. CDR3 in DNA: TGTGCCAGCAGCGTCGGGACTAGCGGGAGGCAAAAGGGTGAGCAGTTCTTC. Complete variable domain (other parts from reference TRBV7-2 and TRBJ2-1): GAGVSQSPSNKVTEKGKDVELRCDPISGHTALYWYRQSLGQGLEFLIYFQGNSAPDKSGLPSDRFSAERTGGSVSTLTIQRTQQEDSAVYLCASSVGTSGRQKGEQFFGPGTRLTVL.

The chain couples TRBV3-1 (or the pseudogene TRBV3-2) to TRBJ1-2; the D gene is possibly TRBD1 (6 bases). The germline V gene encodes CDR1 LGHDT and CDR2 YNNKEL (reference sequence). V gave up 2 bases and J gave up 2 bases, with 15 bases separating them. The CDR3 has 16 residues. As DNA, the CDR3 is TGTGCCAGCAGCCAAACAACATCACAGGGAAACTATGGCTACACCTTC. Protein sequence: CASSQTTSQGNYGYTF.

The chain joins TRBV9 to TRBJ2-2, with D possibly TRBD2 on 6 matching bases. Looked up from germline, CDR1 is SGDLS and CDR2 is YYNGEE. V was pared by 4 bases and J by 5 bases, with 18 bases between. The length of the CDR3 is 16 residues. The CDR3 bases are TGTGCCAGCAGCACACCTCTAGCGTTTGGGACCGGGGAGCTGTTTTTT. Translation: CASSTPLAFGTGELFF.

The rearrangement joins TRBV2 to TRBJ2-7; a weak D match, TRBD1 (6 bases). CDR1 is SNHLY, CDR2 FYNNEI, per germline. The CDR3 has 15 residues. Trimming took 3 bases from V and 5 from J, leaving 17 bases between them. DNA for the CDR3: TGTGCCAGCAGTGATACGGCAGGGGTAGATCACGAGCAGTACTTC. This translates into CASSDTAGVDHEQYF.

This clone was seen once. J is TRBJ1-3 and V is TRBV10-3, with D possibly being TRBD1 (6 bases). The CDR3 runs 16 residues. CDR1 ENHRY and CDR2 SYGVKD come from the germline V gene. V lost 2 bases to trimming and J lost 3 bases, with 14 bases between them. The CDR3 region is CAISERGAGGGNTIYF. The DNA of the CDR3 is TGTGCCATCAGTGAGCGGGGGGCAGGAGGTGGAAACACCATATATTTT.

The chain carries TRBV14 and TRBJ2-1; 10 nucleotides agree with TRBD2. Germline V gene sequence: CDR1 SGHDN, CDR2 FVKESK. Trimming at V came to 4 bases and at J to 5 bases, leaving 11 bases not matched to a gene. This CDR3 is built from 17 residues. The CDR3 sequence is CASSRDSGRYLHNEQFF. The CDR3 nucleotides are TGTGCCAGCAGCCGTGATAGCGGGAGGTATTTACACAATGAGCAGTTCTTC.